Here is one T cell receptor (beta chain) with its context. This CDR3 region has 15 residues. V was clipped by 5 bases and J by 1 base; unmatched bases: 6. Germline values: CDR1 MDHEN, CDR2 SYDVKM. These data are taken from a study of blood T cell repertoires in COVID-19. Profiled with immunoSEQ multiplex PCR; TCRdb holds only in-frame clones, not every one. The profile shows approximately 450,000 clones, 85% to 90% of them singletons. The TCR originated in a man between 25 and 39 years old who had recovered from COVID-19. Sequencing was performed on PBMCs or T cells enriched from blood (not recorded which). The gene calls are TRBV28 and TRBJ2-7; 9 nucleotides agree with TRBD1. CDR3 DNA: TGTGCCAGCAGTGGGCGGGACAGGGCATCCTACGAGCAGTACTTC. Translation gives CASSGRDRASYEQYF.